A selection of T cell receptor beta chains follows, all from one sample in a study of blood T cell repertoires in COVID-19. Using immunoSEQ multiplex PCR, the repertoire was profiled, and TCRdb retains in-frame clones only, with some absent. Of tens of thousands of clones in the sample, approximately 89% were seen once. What was sequenced was peripheral blood. These receptor sequences come from a man aged 60 to 69 with active COVID-19. CDR3s include the opening cysteine and the closing phenylalanine or tryptophan. D genes are given only for firm matches. Where a row states a size, it is once, few, many or the class of an expanded clone; other rows omit it.

. 13 TRBJ1-5 TRBV9 . TGTGCCAGCAGCGTAGATTCTGTTCAGCCCCAGCATTTT CASSVDSVQPQHF
. 13 TRBJ2-7 TRBV5-8 . TGTGCCAGCACCCTTAGGGGGGGGTACGAGCAGTACTTC CASTLRGGYEQYF
. 15 TRBJ2-3 TRBV5-1 TRBD1 TGCGCCAGCAGCTTCGGGACAGGGGGAACAGATACGCAGTATTTT CASSFGTGGTDTQYF
. 14 TRBJ1-1 TRBV3-1/TRBV3-2 TRBD1 TGTGCCAGCAGCCAGAGGGCAGGGGGCGTCGGGGCTTTCTTT CASSQRAGGVGAFF
few 14 TRBJ1-3 TRBV19 TRBD1 TGTGCCAGTTCCATCGACAGGGCTGGAAACACCATATATTTT CASSIDRAGNTIYF
once 15 TRBJ1-6 TRBV5-6 TRBD1 TGTGCCAGCAGCTTGGTGGGACAGGGAGGTTCACCCCTCCACTTT CASSLVGQGGSPLHF
. 15 TRBJ2-4 TRBV6-6 . TGTGCCAGCAGTAGGACAGAACTAGCCAAAAACATTCAGTACTTC CASSRTELAKNIQYF
. 13 TRBJ1-3 TRBV7-2 . TGTGCCAGCAGCTTAGTCCGGGGAAACACCATATATTTT CASSLVRGNTIYF
. 15 TRBJ2-3 TRBV7-2 . TGTGCCAGCAGCTATGGAGGGAGTATGCCAGATACGCAGTATTTT CASSYGGSMPDTQYF
. 14 TRBJ1-1 TRBV4-2 . TGTGCCAGCAGCCAAGTGAGAGAGAACACTGAAGCTTTCTTT CASSQVRENTEAFF
. 14 TRBJ2-7 TRBV5-3 TRBD1 TGTGCCAGAAGCTTGCGGACAGGGGTCTGCGAGCAGTACTTC CARSLRTGVCEQYF
once 16 TRBJ2-7 TRBV27 TRBD2 TGTGCCAGCAGTTTAACGGGGACTATCTCCTACTACGAGCAGTACTTC CASSLTGTISYYEQYF
. 12 TRBJ1-5 TRBV28 . TGTGCCAGCAGGCGAGGGAGTCAGCCCCAGCATTTT CASRRGSQPQHF
. 13 TRBJ2-4 TRBV4-2 . TGTGCCAGCAGCCGAGAGACAGAAAACATTCAGTACTTC CASSRETENIQYF
. 13 TRBJ1-5 TRBV6-5 . TGTGCCGTTAGGAGGGATTACGATCAGCCCCAGCATTTT CAVRRDYDQPQHF
. 18 TRBJ2-6 TRBV10-3 TRBD1 TGTGCCATCAGTGAAGTCGGGGACAGCAGCTCTGGGGCCAACGTCCTGACTTTC CAISEVGDSSSGANVLTF
. 14 TRBJ2-7 TRBV9 TRBD1 TGTGCCAGCAGCGCCCGGGACAGGGGCTACGAGCAGTACTTC CASSARDRGYEQYF
once 15 TRBJ2-7 TRBV5-1 TRBD2 TGCGCCAGCAGCTTGGTGCTAGCGGGTGGGAACGAGCAGTACTTC CASSLVLAGGNEQYF
. 14 TRBJ1-1 TRBV28 . TGTGCCAGCAGTTTTTCCGGGAGTCTCCCTGAAGCTTTCTTT CASSFSGSLPEAFF
. 11 TRBJ2-1 TRBV28 . TGTGCCAGCAGTATCCCCGATGAGCAGTTCTTC CASSIPDEQFF
. 14 TRBJ1-6 TRBV5-4 TRBD1 TGTGCCAGCACCCTCGACAGGGCTGGATCACCCCTCCACTTT CASTLDRAGSPLHF
. 14 TRBJ2-5 TRBV5-1 . TGCGCCAGCAGCTTGTTCACAGATGAAGAGACCCAGTACTTC CASSLFTDEETQYF
. 14 TRBJ2-1 TRBV4-2 . TGTGCCAGCAGCCAAGAAGGGTGGGGCGATGAGCAGTTCTTC CASSQEGWGDEQFF
. 17 TRBJ2-2 TRBV4-3 TRBD2 TGCGCCAGCAGCCAAGATATCCAGCGGGAGTGGGTCGGGGAGCTGTTTTTT CASSQDIQREWVGELFF
. 15 TRBJ2-7 TRBV4-2 TRBD1 TGTGCCAGCAGCCAAGACCCCGACAGGGGCTACGAGCAGTACTTC CASSQDPDRGYEQYF
. 14 TRBJ1-3 TRBV7-2 . TGTGCCAGCAGCTTAGGGAGTCCTGGAAACACCATATATTTT CASSLGSPGNTIYF
. 16 TRBJ2-2 TRBV6-5 . TGTGCCAGCAGTTACTCGACGGGAGAGGTATCCGGGGAGCTGTTTTTT CASSYSTGEVSGELFF
. 16 TRBJ2-5 TRBV2 TRBD2 TGTGCCAGCAGTGAAGGTGCTAGCGGGGCCCAAGAGACCCAGTACTTC CASSEGASGAQETQYF
once 14 TRBJ2-1 TRBV24-1 TRBD2 TGTGCCACCACTAGCGGGACCTCCTACAATGAGCAGTTCTTC CATTSGTSYNEQFF
. 16 TRBJ2-3 TRBV6-5 . TGTGCCAGCAGTTACTTCTCTCGGAGTAGCACAGATACGCAGTATTTT CASSYFSRSSTDTQYF
. 15 TRBJ2-2 TRBV11-2 TRBD2 TGTGCCAGCAGCTTGAGCGGGGCGAACACCGGGGAGCTGTTTTTT CASSLSGANTGELFF
once 12 TRBJ2-7 TRBV6-2/TRBV6-3 . TGTGCCAGCAGTAGACTGGTTGGAGAGCAGTACTTC CASSRLVGEQYF